The 15 T cell receptor beta chains below were found in one sample sequenced in a study of cytomegalovirus exposure and HLA in healthy donors. The study ran its PCR with 60 Vbeta and 13 Jbeta primers. Profiled with immunoSEQ multiplex PCR; TCRdb holds only in-frame clones, not every one. Counted here are around 99,000 clones, roughly 70% occurring once; the ten biggest clones make up 14%. The sample was PBMCs. The receptors shown here come from a woman in her thirties or forties in good health and CMV-seropositive.

This rearrangement joins TRBV11-2 to TRBJ2-5, with 15 bases matching TRBD2. After removal of 5 bases from V and 0 bases from J, the junction contained 1 base not matched to a gene. This CDR3 is built from 16 residues. Germline loops: CDR1 SGHAT, CDR2 FQNNGV. DNA of the CDR3: TGTGCCAGCAGCGGGACTAGCGGGGGGTACCAAGAGACCCAGTACTTC. It yields the protein CASSGTSGGYQETQYF.

The V gene is TRBV6-5, the J gene TRBJ2-2; D uncertain. The germline V gene encodes CDR1 MNHEY and CDR2 SVGAGI. The CDR3 runs to 13 residues. Between the trimmed V and J ends, which lost 5 bases and 7 bases, there was a span of 11 bases. In DNA form, the CDR3 reads TGTGCCAGCAGTCCCCTCCGGAGCGGGGAGCTGTTTTTT. It specifies CASSPLRSGELFF.

This chain uses TRBV4-1 with TRBJ2-7, with D possibly being TRBD1 (6 bases). The CDR3 is made up of 14 amino acids. Trimming took 2 bases from V and 0 from J, leaving 8 bases between them. The germline V gene encodes CDR1 MGHRA and CDR2 YSYEKL. The CDR3 sequence: CASSQTGRSYEQYF. In DNA form, the CDR3 reads TGCGCCAGCAGCCAAACAGGGCGCTCCTACGAGCAGTACTTC.

The chain combines TRBV5-1 with TRBJ2-5; D might be TRBD2 (6 bases). CDR1 and CDR2 from the germline V gene are SGHRS and YFSETQ. The ends were cut back, 4 bases at V and 0 bases at J, with 13 bases in the middle. CDR3 size: 15 residues. CDR3 in amino acids: CASSPGDGYQETQYF. Written as DNA, the CDR3 is TGCGCCAGCAGCCCGGGGGACGGTTACCAAGAGACCCAGTACTTC.

The chain combines TRBV7-6 with TRBJ1-1, with TRBD1 matching 7 bases. The CDR3 sequence is 16 residues long. The V and J ends lost 2 bases and 5 bases, in that order; junction bases with no gene match: 11. CDR1 and CDR2 from the germline V gene are SGHVS and FNYEAQ. In DNA, the CDR3 is TGTGCCAGCAGCTTAAGGTACGGCAGGGGGAGAACTGAAGCTTTCTTT. This encodes CASSLRYGRGRTEAFF.

The chain carries TRBV15 and TRBJ2-7; 7 bases line up with TRBD1. There are 14 residues in the CDR3. The trim removed 0 bases at V and 2 bases at J, leaving 1 base unmatched. CDR1 LNHNV and CDR2 YYDKDF come from the germline V gene (reference sequence). Here the CDR3 DNA reads TGTGCCACCAGCAGAGACAGGGGGACCTACGAGCAGTACTTC. This codes for CATSRDRGTYEQYF.

The chain is built from TRBV6-1 and TRBJ2-1; D perhaps matches TRBD2 (6 bases). V gave up 11 bases and J gave up 0 bases, with 17 bases separating them. Germline V CDR1 and CDR2: MNHNS, SASEGT. The CDR3 is 15 residues long. The CDR3 sequence: CAASMGGISYNEQFF. The DNA for the CDR3 is TGTGCCGCATCGATGGGAGGTATCTCCTACAATGAGCAGTTCTTC.

The chain has TRBV9 and TRBJ1-1, with D hard to call. Germline V gives CDR1 SGDLS, CDR2 YYNGEE. The CDR3 covers 13 residues. The ends were cut back, 0 bases at V and 1 base at J, with 4 bases in the middle. The CDR3 nucleotides read TGTGCCAGCAGCGTAGACACGAACACTGAAGCTTTCTTT. The encoded protein is CASSVDTNTEAFF.

The chain employs TRBV2 and TRBJ2-3; 7 nucleotides line up with TRBD1. CDR3 length: 14 residues. The germline CDR1 and CDR2 sequences are SNHLY and FYNNEI. Unmatched junction bases numbered 3, after V lost 6 bases and J lost 0 bases. The CDR3 loop reads CASRKGQSTDTQYF. The CDR3 DNA reads TGTGCCAGCAGGAAGGGACAGAGCACAGATACGCAGTATTTT. The variable domain in full, completed from reference TRBV2 and TRBJ2-3, reads EPEVTQTPSHQVTQMGQEVILRCVPISNHLYFYWYRQILGQKVEFLVSFYNNEISEKSEIFDDQFSVERPDGSNFTLKIRSTKLEDSAMYFCASRKGQSTDTQYFGPGTRLTVL.

CDR3 nucleotides: TGCGCCAGCAGCGGCGGTGGTATGAACACTGAAGCTTTCTTT. Translating it yields CASSGGGMNTEAFF. The rearrangement links TRBV5-1 to TRBJ1-1; unclear D gene. The CDR3 has 14 amino acids. The V gene lost 4 bases and the J gene lost 0 bases, with 10 bases spanning the gap. Per germline, CDR1 SGHRS and CDR2 YFSETQ.

The rearrangement uses TRBV18 and TRBJ1-1; D call uncertain. V lost 0 bases, J lost 5 bases, and 7 bases lay in between. The germline V gene has CDR1 KGHSH and CDR2 LQKENI. The CDR3 has 13 residues. CDR3 nucleotide sequence: TGTGCCAGCTCACCACCGGCGGGAACTGAAGCTTTCTTT. This codes for CASSPPAGTEAFF.

J is TRBJ1-1 and V is TRBV7-9; D ambiguous. CDR3 size: 14 residues. The germline gives CDR1 SEHNR, CDR2 FQNEAQ (reference sequence). V gave up 2 bases and J gave up 4 bases, with 11 bases separating them. The CDR3 loop reads CASSLNRMSTEAFF. CDR3 DNA: TGTGCCAGCAGCTTAAACAGAATGAGCACTGAAGCTTTCTTT.

This clone has a handful of counts. The chain is built from TRBV19 and TRBJ1-1; 10 bases line up with TRBD1. Germline trimming cut 3 bases from V and 4 bases from J; bases unmatched to any gene: 5. The CDR3 covers 15 residues. Germline CDR1 and CDR2: LNHDA and SQIVND (reference sequence). CDR3 in DNA: TGTGCCAGTAGTATCGGGGGACAGGGGCGCACTGAAGCTTTCTTT. Protein: CASSIGGQGRTEAFF.

A few counts support this clone. V usage is TRBV9 and J usage is TRBJ2-7; maybe TRBD2 (5 bases). The germline V and J ends were trimmed by 4 bases and 2 bases, with 13 bases remaining between them. Germline lookup yields CDR1 SGDLS and CDR2 YYNGEE. This CDR3 spans 14 amino acids. The DNA of the CDR3 is TGTGCCAGCAGCCTCAATTCCGGGACCTACGAGCAGTACTTC. Protein sequence: CASSLNSGTYEQYF.

The chain uses TRBV9 and TRBJ2-3; a weak D match, TRBD1 (5 bases). The CDR3 consists of 14 residues. Germline-derived CDR1 and CDR2 are SGDLS and YYNGEE. Deletions cut 5 bases from V and 0 bases from J, with 10 bases between. The CDR3 loop is CASSQGTSTDTQYF. The CDR3 nucleotides are TGTGCCAGCAGTCAGGGAACTAGCACAGATACGCAGTATTTT.